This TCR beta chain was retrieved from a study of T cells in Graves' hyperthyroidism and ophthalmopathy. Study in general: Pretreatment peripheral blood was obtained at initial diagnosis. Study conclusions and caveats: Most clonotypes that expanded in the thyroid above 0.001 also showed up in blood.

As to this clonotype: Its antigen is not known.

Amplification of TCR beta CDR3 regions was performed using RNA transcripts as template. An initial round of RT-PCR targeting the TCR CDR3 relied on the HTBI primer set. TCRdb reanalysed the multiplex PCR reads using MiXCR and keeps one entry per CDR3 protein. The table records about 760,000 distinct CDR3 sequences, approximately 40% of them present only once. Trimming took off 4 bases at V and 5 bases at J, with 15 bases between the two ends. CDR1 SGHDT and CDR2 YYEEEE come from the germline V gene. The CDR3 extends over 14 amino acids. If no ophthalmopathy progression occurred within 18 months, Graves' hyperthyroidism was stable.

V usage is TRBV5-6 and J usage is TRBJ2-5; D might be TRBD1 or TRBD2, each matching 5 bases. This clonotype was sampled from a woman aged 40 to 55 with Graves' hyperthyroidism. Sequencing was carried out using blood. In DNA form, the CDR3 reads TGTGCCAGCAGCCATGGGACCACTCAGGAGACCCAGTACTTC. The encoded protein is CASSHGTTQETQYF.